This T cell receptor beta chain was recorded in a study of blood T cell repertoires in COVID-19 (TCRdb year 2020). As for the study more broadly: The collaborator samples originated in the United States, Italy and Spain and spanned the acute and convalescent phases of COVID-19. The prospective study material was composed of cDNA or gDNA derived from T cells, B-cell-depleted T cells, or PBMCs. The dataset comprised deeply sampled blood TCRbeta repertoires from subjects exposed to, actively infected with, or recovered from COVID-19. The repertoires were released in a freely available public database intended as a resource for research on the immune response to SARS-CoV-2. The samples were drawn from the first 160 participants of the ongoing ImmuneRACE study and from 950 to 1,500 subjects provided by 6 global collaborators. A de-identified subject ID, COVID-19 status, age in years and sex were almost always included in the sample metadata. Where HLA class I and class II types were available, the types were taken from metadata supplied by the sample provider, not from assay-based typing.

This clone was recorded only once. The antigen it binds to is not known. No qualities accompany the bases; no much larger clone lies one base away. TCRbeta CDR3 regions were amplified from genomic DNA by means of the immunoSEQ Assay, a bias-controlled multiplex PCR. Turning to the authors' computational methods: The number of nucleated cells in each sample was estimated from the amplification of reference gene primers within the assay. To quantify the absolute abundance of each unique TCRbeta CDR3 rearrangement, sequence reads were collapsed and filtered. For each sample, productive Simpson clonality was calculated as the square root of Simpson's diversity index over productive rearrangements. TCRdb stores this immuneACCESS table with in-frame sequences only. Part of the clones is absent; in the studies checked, under half of the shortfall reflects unresolved V genes, and no reason is known for the rest. V and J calls and clone size come straight from that table; D and trimming were deduced from the DNA. The sample includes around 36,000 clones, with 83% observed a single time. 3% to 4% of the sample lies in the top ten.

Collaborating institutions collected whole blood in K2EDTA tubes following their own protocols. For TCRbeta analysis, collaborator samples were shipped as frozen whole blood, as isolated PBMCs, or as DNA extracted from either sample type. The study at large found these results: Clinical and demographic metadata were provided uncurated, with the amount varying by source and participant.

Sequences were obtained from peripheral blood. The receptor was derived from a man aged 50-59 years with acute or convalescent COVID-19.

The DNA sequence follows: TGTGCCAGCAGCGTAGCCGGGTGGGGGCACGAGCAGTACTTC. Its translation is CASSVAGWGHEQYF. The rearranged chain carries TRBV9 and TRBJ2-7, and possibly TRBD1, on 6 matching bases. The V and J ends are trimmed by 0 bases and 5 bases, leaving 12 bases between them. Spanning cysteine to phenylalanine, the CDR3 consists of 14 amino acids. The CDR3 DNA has 42 bases and is translated from base 1. CDR1 and CDR2 are read off the germline V gene as SGDLS and YYNGEE.